One and the same sample provided the 22 T cell receptor beta chains below, sequenced in a study of T-cell memory formation after mild COVID-19. TCRdb redid the calling of the 5' RACE reads with MiXCR, one entry per CDR3 protein. The repertoire holds 450,000 or so distinct CDR3 sequences, with nearly 25% as singletons. Sequencing input: PBMCs or a T cell subset sorted from them (not recorded which). These receptors all stem from an adult woman who had mild COVID-19 (a few samples of this study predate the infection). Cell type and time point are not known.

The chain joins TRBV7-9 to TRBJ2-3; 7 nucleotides match TRBD1. The CDR3 spans 16 residues. Germline V lookup: CDR1 SEHNR, CDR2 FQNEAQ (reference sequence). V was clipped by 1 base and J by 1 base; unmatched bases: 5. DNA for the CDR3: TGTGCCAGCAGCTTAGAACTAGGGGGCGGCACAGATACGCAGTATTTT. Protein sequence: CASSLELGGGTDTQYF.

The genes are TRBV4-1 and TRBJ2-5, with D perhaps matching TRBD1 or TRBD2 (5 bases each). Germline V gene lookup returns CDR1 MGHRA and CDR2 YSYEKL. This CDR3 contains 15 residues. The V end lost 3 bases, the J end lost 1 base, and 12 bases lay between the germline ends. CDR3 nucleotide sequence: TGCGCCAGCAGCCAGGCCGTTGGGGGCCAAGAGACCCAGTACTTC. Translating gives CASSQAVGGQETQYF.

In its sample, this clonotype was seen a few times. The CDR3: CASSLGWRETQYF. In nucleotides, the CDR3 is TGTGCCAGCAGCTTAGGGTGGCGGGAGACCCAGTACTTC. V usage is TRBV7-3 and J usage is TRBJ2-5; no clear D gene. CDR3 size: 13 residues. V was clipped by 2 bases and J by 5 bases, with 9 bases between them. CDR1 is SGHTA and CDR2 is FQGTGA in the germline V gene.

This clonotype was observed a handful of times. The chain recombines TRBV3-1 with TRBJ2-7; D not certain. CDR1 LGHDT and CDR2 YNNKEL come from the germline V gene (reference sequence). The V end lost 4 bases, the J end lost 0 bases, and 13 bases lay between the germline ends. This CDR3 region has 15 residues. The CDR3 is CASSPMRTASYEQYF. DNA of the CDR3: TGTGCCAGCAGCCCCATGAGGACCGCCTCCTACGAGCAGTACTTC.

This clonotype was seen more than once but under ten times. The gene calls are TRBV6-6 and TRBJ2-7; perhaps TRBD1 as D (5 bases). Germline lookup yields CDR1 MNHNY and CDR2 SVGAGI (reference sequence). V was shortened by 6 bases and J by 6 bases, with 18 bases between the two germline ends. The CDR3 is made up of 14 amino acids. The CDR3 loop is CASSHGPGMAEQYF. Written as DNA, the CDR3 is TGTGCCAGCAGCCACGGTCCAGGGATGGCCGAGCAGTACTTC.

The chain recombines TRBV7-9 with TRBJ2-1; 7 bases match TRBD1. V gave up 5 bases and J gave up 8 bases; unmatched junction bases: 3. The CDR3 is 12 amino acids. The germline CDR1 and CDR2 sequences are SEHNR and FQNEAQ (reference sequence). In DNA form, the CDR3 reads TGTGCCAGCAGCATCGACAGGGATGAGCAGTTCTTC. Translation: CASSIDRDEQFF.

V and J are TRBV29-1 and TRBJ2-3, with TRBD1 matching 9 bases. The CDR3 has 15 amino acids. Per germline, CDR1 SQVTM and CDR2 ANQGSEA. The J segment lost 2 bases and the V segment lost 4 bases, leaving 7 bases of the junction unmatched. DNA of the CDR3: TGCAGCGTTGTCCCAGGGGACAGGGCCACAGATACGCAGTATTTT. This gives the protein CSVVPGDRATDTQYF.

This clonotype has more than one count but fewer than ten. This chain links TRBV4-1 with TRBJ2-5, with a tentative D call TRBD1 (6 bases). The CDR3 is made up of 15 amino acids. Per germline, CDR1 MGHRA and CDR2 YSYEKL. Trimming removed 0 bases from V and 2 bases from J, with 10 bases in between. The CDR3 is CASSQDPGTQETQYF. The CDR3 DNA reads TGCGCCAGCAGCCAAGACCCCGGGACACAAGAGACCCAGTACTTC.

The rearrangement joins TRBV15 to TRBJ1-1, with D uncertain. V gave up 5 bases and J gave up 4 bases, with 11 bases separating them. Germline CDR1 and CDR2: LNHNV and YYDKDF (reference sequence). The CDR3 has 13 residues. The CDR3 loop reads CATSEYFSTEAFF. The CDR3, as DNA: TGTGCCACCAGCGAATATTTCTCCACTGAAGCTTTCTTT. Full variable domain (remainder filled in from reference TRBV15 and TRBJ1-1): DAMVIQNPRYQVTQFGKPVTLSCSQTLNHNVMYWYQQKSSQAPKLLFHYYDKDFNNEADTPDNFQSRRPNTSFCFLDIRSPGLGDTAMYLCATSEYFSTEAFFGQGTRLTVV.

The rearrangement joins TRBV7-2 to TRBJ2-7; TRBD1 matches at 8 bases. V lost 3 bases, J lost 2 bases, and 6 bases stayed unmatched. Germline V gene sequence: CDR1 SGHTA, CDR2 FQGNSA. The CDR3 contains 15 residues. As DNA, the CDR3 is TGTGCCAGCAGCTTCGACAGGGGCGAAACCTACGAGCAGTACTTC. Protein product: CASSFDRGETYEQYF.

This clonotype came up a few times. The CDR3 sequence: CASSLVVENHFFF. CDR3 nucleotide sequence: TGTGCCAGCAGCTTAGTGGTCGAGAATCACTTTTTCTTC. V is TRBV11-1 and J is TRBJ2-1; no clear D gene. V was pared by 1 base and J by 16 bases, with 17 bases between. The CDR3 runs 13 residues. Germline CDR1 reads SGHAT; CDR2 reads FQDESV (reference sequence).

This clonotype has just a few counts. This sequence joins TRBV7-9 and TRBJ1-3; 7 nucleotides match TRBD1. Trimming removed 5 bases from V and 2 bases from J; junction bases left unmatched: 9. Germline CDR1 is SEHNR and CDR2 is FQNEAQ (reference sequence). CDR3 length equals 16 residues. CDR3 coding DNA: TGTGCCAGCAGCCCCCGACAGGGTGGGCCTGGAAACACCATATATTTT. It specifies CASSPRQGGPGNTIYF.

In this sample, this clonotype turned up a few times. The rearrangement joins TRBV6-6 to TRBJ2-7; D may be TRBD2 (5 bases). This CDR3 has 16 amino acids. V was cut by 2 bases and J by 3 bases, with 17 bases left in between. Germline V gene data show CDR1 as MNHNY and CDR2 as SVGAGI (reference sequence). CDR3 coding DNA: TGTGCCAGCAGTTACAAGGTTATGGGAGAGGGCTACGAGCAGTACTTC. Its translation is CASSYKVMGEGYEQYF.

The sample holds a few counts of this clonotype. The V gene is TRBV6-5, the J gene TRBJ2-7, with 7 bases identical to TRBD1. The CDR3 runs 15 residues. After removal of 5 bases from V and 4 bases from J, the junction contained 11 bases not matched to a gene. The germline CDR1 and CDR2 sequences are MNHEY and SVGAGI. CDR3 nucleotides: TGTGCCAGCAGTCTTTCGACAGGGAAAGGGTACGAGCAGTACTTC. It codes for CASSLSTGKGYEQYF.

This clonotype was counted many times. The chain links TRBV7-9 to TRBJ2-5, with 7 bases identical to TRBD2. The CDR3 consists of 15 residues. Germline lookup yields CDR1 SEHNR and CDR2 FQNEAQ (reference sequence). After removal of 4 bases from V and 2 bases from J, the junction contained 7 bases not matched to a gene. CDR3 sequence: CASSSPYSGQETQYF. CDR3 coding DNA: TGTGCCAGCAGCTCACCTTATAGCGGGCAAGAGACCCAGTACTTC.

The V gene is TRBV24-1, the J gene TRBJ1-1, with 8 bases lining up with TRBD1. Germline CDR1 reads KGHDR; CDR2 reads SFDVKD. The junction had 4 bases not matched to a gene; V was cut back by 3 bases and J by 2 bases. The length of the CDR3 is 15 residues. The CDR3 coding sequence is TGTGCCACCAGTGATGGACAGGGAGAAAACACTGAAGCTTTCTTT. It translates to CATSDGQGENTEAFF.

This clonotype was seen a few times. V gene TRBV5-1 combines with J gene TRBJ1-1; D is possibly TRBD1 (5 bases). Between the trimmed V and J ends, which lost 4 bases and 1 base, there was a span of 17 bases. The CDR3 is 16 amino acids. CDR1 is SGHRS and CDR2 is YFSETQ in the germline V gene. The CDR3, as DNA: TGCGCCAGCAGCCCAGCTGGGGGTCGGAAGAACACTGAAGCTTTCTTT. Its protein product is CASSPAGGRKNTEAFF.

The chain is built from TRBV12-3 or TRBV12-4 and TRBJ2-1; 9 bases agree with TRBD2. The CDR3 has 14 residues. The V segment lost 5 bases and the J segment 7 bases; nucleotides outside the gene matches: 6. The CDR3 DNA is TGTGCCAGCAGTCGAATAAGCGGGGGGAATGAGCAGTTCTTC. Protein sequence: CASSRISGGNEQFF.

The table lists this clonotype with a few counts. The V gene is TRBV4-3, the J gene TRBJ2-7; TRBD1 aligns across 9 bases. The CDR3 is 19 residues long. The germline gives CDR1 LGHNA, CDR2 YSLEER. V shed 1 base, J shed 3 bases, and the junction held 16 bases outside the gene matches. The CDR3 DNA reads as TGCGCCAGCAGCCAAGTCCGAATTAAGTACGGGACAGGGCGCTACGAGCAGTACTTC. Its translation is CASSQVRIKYGTGRYEQYF.

This clonotype was detected only a few times. The V call is TRBV20-1, the J call TRBJ2-3, with D possibly called TRBD1 or TRBD2 (5 bases each). This CDR3 contains 14 residues. The V gene's germline CDR1 is DFQATT and CDR2 SNEGSKA (reference sequence). Trimming left V 4 bases short and J 2 bases short, with 13 bases between. CDR3 loop: CSATGTLNTDTQYF. In nucleotides, the CDR3 is TGCAGTGCTACCGGGACCCTGAACACAGATACGCAGTATTTT.

This clonotype was counted between two and nine times. This chain joins TRBV12-3 or TRBV12-4 and TRBJ2-1; 8 nucleotides agree with TRBD1. Germline trimming cut 4 bases from V and 7 bases from J; bases unmatched to any gene: 12. The CDR3 sequence is 16 residues long. The CDR3: CASSSLDRVKRNEQFF. Written as DNA, the CDR3 is TGTGCCAGCAGTTCCCTGGACAGGGTGAAGAGGAATGAGCAGTTCTTC.

The chain carries TRBV18 and TRBJ1-2; a possible D gene is TRBD1 (5 bases). The CDR3 totals 15 residues. V was cut by 4 bases and J by 4 bases, with 16 bases left in between. Germline V gene lookup returns CDR1 KGHSH and CDR2 LQKENI. CDR3 region: CASSLADSATYGYTF. The CDR3 DNA reads as TGTGCCAGCTCACTTGCTGACAGTGCCACCTATGGCTACACCTTC.